A single sample gave rise to the 2 T cell receptor beta chains below, sequenced in a study of shared clonotypes between healthy human individuals. Generated by immunoSEQ multiplex PCR, the TCRdb table keeps only in-frame clones and is missing some. The sample consists of 2,100,000 or so clones, more than 90% of them appearing once. The specimen was naive CD4+ T cells sorted from blood. Subset denoted: CD45RA+ positively selected. The receptors derive from a man aged 18 to 30 in good health.

The V gene is TRBV27, the J gene TRBJ2-1; weak D call: TRBD1 (6 bases). The length of the CDR3 is 14 residues. CDR1 is MNHEY, CDR2 SMNVEV, per germline (reference sequence). V lost 7 bases and J lost 9, with 19 bases in between. DNA of the CDR3: TGTGCCAGCATGGGCAGGGGAAGTACTAGTGAGCAGTTCTTC. This translates into CASMGRGSTSEQFF.

This clone has more than one count but fewer than ten. DNA of the CDR3: TGCGCCAGCAGCCCGCGGACAGAAGAAAAACTGTTTTTT. It specifies CASSPRTEEKLFF. The V call is TRBV5-1, the J call TRBJ1-4; perhaps TRBD1 as D (6 bases). The CDR3 extends over 13 amino acids. Germline V gives CDR1 SGHRS, CDR2 YFSETQ. The V end lost 4 bases, the J end lost 8 bases, and 12 bases lay between the germline ends.